Shown below are 29 T cell receptor beta chains from a single sample sequenced in a study of T cell responses to AZD1222 COVID-19 vaccine. Libraries were prepared by immunoSEQ multiplex PCR; TCRdb keeps only in-frame clonotypes and omits some of them. The repertoire holds 75,000 to 85,000 clones, with over 60% as singletons. The sequencing used peripheral blood, collected 28 days after the second dose of the MenACWY control vaccine. The receptors were gathered from an adult who received the MenACWY meningococcal vaccine as a control.

The V gene is TRBV28, the J gene TRBJ1-1; D gene ambiguous. CDR1 MDHEN and CDR2 SYDVKM come from the germline V gene. The ends were cut back, 2 bases at V and 9 bases at J, with 10 bases in the middle. The CDR3 totals 12 residues. The CDR3 nucleotides read TGTGCCAGCAGTTTACGTGACGGAAAAGCTTTCTTT. This encodes CASSLRDGKAFF.

This chain links TRBV2 with TRBJ2-1; D unclear. The V end was cut by 3 bases, the J end by 5 bases, with 8 bases between. The V gene's germline CDR1 is SNHLY and CDR2 FYNNEI. This CDR3 has 13 residues. The chain's CDR3 is CASSELVNNEQFF. The CDR3 nucleotides are TGTGCCAGCAGTGAGCTCGTGAACAATGAGCAGTTCTTC. Complete variable domain (other parts from reference TRBV2 and TRBJ2-1): EPEVTQTPSHQVTQMGQEVILRCVPISNHLYFYWYRQILGQKVEFLVSFYNNEISEKSEIFDDQFSVERPDGSNFTLKIRSTKLEDSAMYFCASSELVNNEQFFGPGTRLTVL.

The table lists this clone with a count of one. The chain uses TRBV3-1 (or the pseudogene TRBV3-2) and TRBJ2-1; 8 bases map to TRBD2. Trimming took 0 bases from V and 12 from J; bases not matched to a gene: 13. The CDR3 sequence is 16 residues long. In germline, CDR1 is LGHDT, CDR2 YNNKEL (reference sequence). CDR3 sequence reads: CASSQEGLAGLSGQFF. CDR3 DNA: TGTGCCAGCAGCCAAGAAGGGCTAGCGGGCTTGTCGGGGCAGTTCTTC.

This clone was observed once. This chain uses TRBV6-2 or TRBV6-3 with TRBJ2-7, with D perhaps matching TRBD1 or TRBD2 (5 bases each). V lost 4 bases, J lost 4 bases, and 17 bases lay in between. Germline CDR1 and CDR2: MNHEY and SVGEGT. The CDR3 totals 15 residues. CDR3 coding DNA: TGTGCCAGCAGTTCCCCGGGACGCCCTACTTACGAGCAGTACTTC. Its translation: CASSSPGRPTYEQYF.

The chain has TRBV25-1 and TRBJ2-7; 12 nucleotides line up with TRBD2. The CDR3 spans 14 residues. The trim removed 6 bases at V and 3 bases at J, leaving 3 bases unmatched. The germline gives CDR1 MGHDK, CDR2 SYGVNS. The CDR3 region has the DNA TGTGCCAGCAGCCTAGCGGGAGGGGGCTACGAGCAGTACTTC. This encodes CASSLAGGGYEQYF.

The chain carries TRBV21-1 and TRBJ1-5; no check of the table's D call, TRBD1, against the DNA was made. TRBV21-1 is given as a pseudogene. This CDR3 has 18 residues. CDR3 sequence (DNA): TGTGCCAGCAGCAAAGGTGGGGACAGGCTTTATAGCAATCAGCCCCAGCATTTT. Its translation: CASSKGGDRLYSNQPQHF.

The chain combines TRBV6-5 with TRBJ2-2; possible D gene TRBD1, 5 bases. This CDR3 is built from 13 residues. Trimming removed 4 bases from V and 8 bases from J, with 11 bases in between. Germline-derived CDR1 and CDR2 are MNHEY and SVGAGI. The CDR3 coding sequence is TGTGCCAGCAGTTCCCTGGGGCAGGGGGAGCTGTTTTTT. Translated: CASSSLGQGELFF.

CDR3 bases: TGTGCCAGCAGTGAACTGCAGGGAAGTCTCGAGCAGTACTTC. Protein sequence: CASSELQGSLEQYF. The chain joins TRBV6-1 to TRBJ2-7; perhaps TRBD1 as D (5 bases). Germline loops: CDR1 MNHNS, CDR2 SASEGT. The V end lost 2 bases, the J end lost 6 bases, and 14 bases lay between the germline ends. The CDR3 totals 14 residues.

The J gene is TRBJ1-1, the V gene TRBV5-1, with D unclear. Germline CDR1 reads SGHRS; CDR2 reads YFSETQ. This CDR3 has 14 residues. V was pared by 2 bases and J by 0 bases, with 8 bases between. The CDR3, as DNA: TGCGCCAGCAGCTTAACAAGCATGAACACTGAAGCTTTCTTT. Its translation: CASSLTSMNTEAFF.

This rearrangement joins TRBV6-6 to TRBJ2-7; possible D gene TRBD1, 5 bases. This CDR3 spans 15 amino acids. The V gene lost 5 bases and the J gene lost 1 base, with 15 bases spanning the gap. Germline V gives CDR1 MNHNY, CDR2 SVGAGI (reference sequence). In DNA form, the CDR3 reads TGTGCCAGCAGTCTCGAAACAAGGGGATCCTACGAGCAGTACTTC. It translates to CASSLETRGSYEQYF.

The chain combines TRBV2 with TRBJ1-5; TRBD1 might be the D (5 bases). Germline V gives CDR1 SNHLY, CDR2 FYNNEI. The CDR3 is made up of 13 amino acids. V dropped 9 bases and J dropped 8 bases, with 17 bases sitting between them. The CDR3 sequence is CASTTVRQEPQHF. The CDR3 region has the DNA TGTGCCAGTACGACAGTGCGTCAAGAGCCCCAGCATTTT.

The chain combines TRBV19 with TRBJ2-2; D is unresolved. Per the germline V gene, CDR1 is LNHDA and CDR2 is SQIVND (reference sequence). The CDR3 loop spans 13 amino acids. Trimming removed 5 bases at V and 4 bases at J, with 8 bases between. CDR3 region: CASSDLGTGELFF. CDR3 sequence (DNA): TGTGCCAGTAGTGACCTGGGCACCGGGGAGCTGTTTTTT.

The J gene is TRBJ2-7, the V gene TRBV6-5; D is perhaps TRBD2 (6 bases). Trimming cost V 2 bases and J 6 bases, with 17 bases left between them. This CDR3 contains 15 residues. Per germline, CDR1 MNHEY and CDR2 SVGAGI. Written as DNA, the CDR3 is TGTGCCAGCAGTTACGAATTCAACCTCGGGGGCGAGCAGTACTTC. Its protein is CASSYEFNLGGEQYF.

The chain employs TRBV12-2 and TRBJ1-6; TRBD1, the table's D call, was not compared with the DNA. TRBV12-2 corresponds to a pseudogene. CDR3 size: 16 residues. This chain's CDR3 is CASRWGDRGRNSPLHF. As DNA, the CDR3 is TGTGCAAGTCGCTGGGGGGACAGGGGAAGAAATTCACCCCTCCACTTT.

V is TRBV10-3 and J is TRBJ1-4; TRBD1 matches 8 bases. CDR1 and CDR2 (germline): ENHRY, SYGVKD. V lost 6 bases to trimming and J lost 0 bases; unmatched junction nucleotides: 9. The CDR3 has 17 residues. The CDR3 loop is CAISPGTGIATNEKLFF. Written as DNA, the CDR3 is TGTGCCATCAGCCCCGGGACAGGCATCGCAACTAATGAAAAACTGTTTTTT.

The chain couples TRBV15 to TRBJ2-1; the D gene is possibly TRBD1 (6 bases). This CDR3 contains 13 residues. V was trimmed by 0 bases and J by 10 bases, leaving 10 bases between them. Germline assignment: CDR1 LNHNV and CDR2 YYDKDF (reference sequence). CDR3 nucleotide sequence: TGTGCCACCAGCAGAGATTACAGGGCAGAGCAGTTCTTC. Amino acids: CATSRDYRAEQFF.

The chain uses TRBV19 and TRBJ1-5, with no clear D. This CDR3 contains 15 residues. Looked up from germline, CDR1 is LNHDA and CDR2 is SQIVND (reference sequence). Between the trimmed V and J ends, which lost 6 bases and 0 bases, there was a span of 12 bases. CDR3 sequence (DNA): TGTGCCAGTAGGGAACCCGGGAATAGCAATCAGCCCCAGCATTTT. Its translation: CASREPGNSNQPQHF.

This rearrangement joins TRBV11-2 to TRBJ2-2, with TRBD1 matching over 9 bases. This CDR3 has 17 amino acids. V shed 5 bases and J 3 bases; nucleotides not matched to a gene: 10. CDR1 and CDR2 (germline): SGHAT, FQNNGV. The CDR3 bases are TGTGCCAGCAGCGCCCACAGGGGGCTGAAGGACACCGGGGAGCTGTTTTTT. Its protein is CASSAHRGLKDTGELFF. The full variable domain, its missing parts supplied by reference TRBV11-2 and TRBJ2-2, is EAGVAQSPRYKIIEKRQSVAFWCNPISGHATLYWYQQILGQGPKLLIQFQNNGVVDDSQLPKDRFSAERLKGVDSTLKIQPAKLEDSAVYLCASSAHRGLKDTGELFFGEGSRLTVL.

V gene TRBV18 combines with J gene TRBJ2-5; 7 bases fit TRBD1. The CDR3 sequence is 15 residues long. Germline lookup yields CDR1 KGHSH and CDR2 LQKENI. The junction had 5 bases not matched to a gene; V was cut back by 3 bases and J by 1 base. DNA of the CDR3: TGTGCCAGCTCACCTAAGGGGGCCCTCCAAGAGACCCAGTACTTC. The encoded protein is CASSPKGALQETQYF.

This chain links TRBV5-1 with TRBJ2-5, with D hard to call. The CDR3 contains 13 residues. Per germline, CDR1 SGHRS and CDR2 YFSETQ. V gave up 0 bases and J gave up 0 bases, with 3 bases separating them. This chain's CDR3 is CASSLADQETQYF. CDR3 bases: TGCGCCAGCAGCTTGGCAGACCAAGAGACCCAGTACTTC.

The V and J genes are TRBV5-5 and TRBJ1-5; D uncertain. Trimming pared 4 bases from V and 6 bases from J, leaving 14 bases between. The CDR3 runs to 14 residues. Germline CDR1 and CDR2: SGHKS and YYEKEE (reference sequence). The CDR3 loop is CASSPRGQSQPQHF. For the CDR3, the DNA is TGTGCCAGCAGCCCTAGAGGGCAGTCTCAGCCCCAGCATTTT.

The chain carries TRBV21-1 and TRBJ1-5; TRBD1, the table's D call, was not compared with the DNA. TRBV21-1 is a known pseudogene. The CDR3 is made up of 17 amino acids. This chain's CDR3 is CASSPVFSDRYNQPQHF. The CDR3 DNA is TGTGCCAGCAGCCCAGTTTTCAGCGACAGGTACAATCAGCCCCAGCATTTT.

J is TRBJ2-3 and V is TRBV10-3; no reliable D call. From germline, CDR1 is ENHRY and CDR2 SYGVKD. The CDR3 consists of 13 residues. V lost 5 bases and J lost 2, with 8 bases in between. In DNA form, the CDR3 reads TGTGCCATCAGTAGACTCCTCACAGATACGCAGTATTTT. The encoded protein is CAISRLLTDTQYF.

The chain couples TRBV7-2 to TRBJ2-3; D possibly corresponds to TRBD2 (6 bases). The CDR3 consists of 15 residues. V shed 5 bases and J shed 2 bases, with 14 bases lying between them. CDR1 SGHTA and CDR2 FQGNSA come from the germline V gene. CDR3 loop: CASSGQAGYTDTQYF. For the CDR3, the DNA is TGTGCCAGCAGCGGACAAGCGGGTTACACAGATACGCAGTATTTT.

The V call is TRBV5-6, the J call TRBJ2-3; 11 bases align to TRBD2. Germline V gives CDR1 SGHDT, CDR2 YYEEEE. J lost 1 base, V lost 4 bases, and 8 bases had no gene match. This CDR3 region has 17 residues. The CDR3 region is CASSASTSGGRTDTQYF. The DNA for the CDR3 is TGTGCCAGCAGCGCCTCTACTAGCGGGGGACGCACAGATACGCAGTATTTT.

The V gene is TRBV5-1, the J gene TRBJ1-1; D unresolved. Germline CDR1 SGHRS, CDR2 YFSETQ. V dropped 4 bases and J dropped 2 bases, with 9 bases sitting between them. This CDR3 has 13 amino acids. The CDR3 here is CASSAYINTEAFF. The CDR3, as DNA: TGCGCCAGCAGCGCCTACATAAACACTGAAGCTTTCTTT.

The V call is TRBV7-8, the J call TRBJ2-2; D is unresolved. The germline V and J ends were trimmed by 3 bases and 6 bases, with 8 bases remaining between them. The germline V gene encodes CDR1 SGHVS and CDR2 FQNEAQ. The CDR3 is 13 residues long. CDR3 sequence (DNA): TGTGCCAGCAGCTTGACATATGCCGGGGAGCTGTTTTTT. The encoded protein is CASSLTYAGELFF. Combining the CDR3 with reference TRBV7-8 and TRBJ2-2 gives the whole variable domain GAGVSQSPRYKVAKRGQDVALRCDPISGHVSLFWYQQALGQGPEFLTYFQNEAQLDKSGLPSDRFFAERPEGSVSTLKIQRTQQEDSAVYLCASSLTYAGELFFGEGSRLTVL.

The chain couples TRBV7-6 to TRBJ2-1; TRBD2 aligns across 11 bases. The J segment lost 8 bases and the V segment lost 5 bases, leaving 8 bases of the junction unmatched. This CDR3 is 15 amino acids long. Germline assignment: CDR1 SGHVS and CDR2 FNYEAQ. The CDR3 DNA follows: TGTGCCAGCAGCCCCTATACTAGCGGGAGTTATGAGCAGTTCTTC. This sequence encodes CASSPYTSGSYEQFF.

This sequence joins TRBV2 and TRBJ1-5, with TRBD1 identical over 11 bases. The CDR3 contains 14 residues. Germline V lookup: CDR1 SNHLY, CDR2 FYNNEI. J lost 6 bases, V lost 6 bases, and 4 bases had no gene match. This CDR3 is CASSGGQGAQPQHF. The CDR3, as DNA: TGTGCCAGCAGCGGCGGACAGGGGGCTCAGCCCCAGCATTTT.